This is a list of T cell receptor beta chains from one sample in a study of early T cells in non-severe SARS-CoV-2 infection. TCRdb independently ran MiXCR on the 5' RACE reads; one entry per CDR3 protein. In the table there are more than 55,000 distinct CDR3 sequences, 8% to 9% of which are singletons. The specimen sequenced was whole blood. These receptors were obtained from an adult who was a healthcare worker with PCR-confirmed SARS-CoV-2 infection or an uninfected control (not recorded which). Each CDR3 is given with its conserved first and last residue. Fields, in order: clone size, V gene, D gene, J gene, CDR3 DNA, CDR3 protein. A D gene is named only where the DNA matches it firmly. The size of a clone is reported for some rows only, either as once, few or many, or as a class for expanded clones.

size: .; V: TRBV7-9; D: TRBD1; J: TRBJ2-7; DNA: TGTGCCAGCAGCGCTGACAGGGCCTACGAGCAGTACTTC; CDR3: CASSADRAYEQYF
size: many; V: TRBV7-6; D: .; J: TRBJ2-3; DNA: TGTGCCAGCAGTGCAACAGATACGCAGTATTTT; CDR3: CASSATDTQYF
size: many; V: TRBV9; D: .; J: TRBJ2-3; DNA: TGTGCCAGCAGCGTATTGGGGACACCGGATACGCAGTATTTT; CDR3: CASSVLGTPDTQYF
size: .; V: TRBV29-1; D: TRBD1; J: TRBJ2-7; DNA: TGCAGCGTTGAAACAGGGGGCTTCTACGAGCAGTACTTC; CDR3: CSVETGGFYEQYF
size: few; V: TRBV12-3/TRBV12-4; D: .; J: TRBJ1-1; DNA: TGTGCCAGCACCCCTCGGGCTCCCGCGGGGACTGAAGCTTTCTTT; CDR3: CASTPRAPAGTEAFF
size: many; V: TRBV29-1; D: TRBD1; J: TRBJ1-2; DNA: TGCAGCGTCCTAGGGGACGGGACAGCCTTTCGAGTTGGCTACACCTTC; CDR3: CSVLGDGTAFRVGYTF
size: few; V: TRBV2; D: .; J: TRBJ2-2; DNA: TGTGCCAGCAGTGAACAGGGGAACACCGGGGAGCTGTTTTTT; CDR3: CASSEQGNTGELFF
size: many; V: TRBV19; D: TRBD1; J: TRBJ2-3; DNA: TGTGCCAGAGCGCACAGGGGGCGTGGGTCAATAGATGACACAGATACGCAGTATTTT; CDR3: CARAHRGRGSIDDTDTQYF
size: many; V: TRBV6-6; D: TRBD2; J: TRBJ2-3; DNA: TGTGCCAGCAGTTACTCCTCGCCTCTAGCGGGAGTTTACGATACGCAGTATTTT; CDR3: CASSYSSPLAGVYDTQYF
size: .; V: TRBV19; D: .; J: TRBJ2-7; DNA: TGTGCCAGTAGTATCGGGCTGCCGGCCTCCTACGAGCAGTACTTC; CDR3: CASSIGLPASYEQYF
size: many; V: TRBV20-1; D: TRBD2; J: TRBJ2-7; DNA: TGCAGCGCCGGTCTCACTAGCGGGATCTACGAGCAGTACTTC; CDR3: CSAGLTSGIYEQYF
size: .; V: TRBV20-1; D: .; J: TRBJ1-6; DNA: TGCAGTGCTAGCCCGGGAAACCTAGTAACACCCCTCCACTTT; CDR3: CSASPGNLVTPLHF
size: .; V: TRBV12-3/TRBV12-4; D: .; J: TRBJ2-5; DNA: TGTGCCAGCAGTTTGAGTGAAAAAGAGACCCAGTACTTC; CDR3: CASSLSEKETQYF
size: .; V: TRBV28; D: TRBD1; J: TRBJ1-1; DNA: TGTGCCAGCAGTTTATGGCAGGGGGTCATGAACACTGAAGCTTTCTTT; CDR3: CASSLWQGVMNTEAFF
size: .; V: TRBV20-1; D: .; J: TRBJ2-7; DNA: TGCAGTGCTAGAGTGTTTGGGTCTGGCTTCTCCGAGCAGTACTTC; CDR3: CSARVFGSGFSEQYF
size: many; V: TRBV7-2; D: .; J: TRBJ1-1; DNA: TGTGCCAGCAGCCTTACAGGGAACGGGGGGGCTGAAGCTTTCTTT; CDR3: CASSLTGNGGAEAFF
size: many; V: TRBV7-9; D: TRBD1; J: TRBJ2-5; DNA: TGTGCCAGCAGCTTAGGACAGGGACAAGAGACCCAGTACTTC; CDR3: CASSLGQGQETQYF
size: few; V: TRBV2; D: TRBD2; J: TRBJ2-2; DNA: TGTGCCAGCAGTCGGGGGGACACCGGGGAGCTGTTTTTT; CDR3: CASSRGDTGELFF
size: few; V: TRBV4-3; D: .; J: TRBJ1-2; DNA: TGCGCCAGCAGCCAAGCGGACCGGACAGCCACCCATGGCTACACCTTC; CDR3: CASSQADRTATHGYTF
size: many; V: TRBV9; D: .; J: TRBJ2-7; DNA: TGTGCCAGCAGCCGCACGGGGCCGAGCTCCTACGAGCAGTACTTC; CDR3: CASSRTGPSSYEQYF
size: few; V: TRBV12-3/TRBV12-4; D: TRBD1; J: TRBJ1-4; DNA: TGTGCCAGCAGTGCGAGACAGGGGGCCGGATCTAATGAAAAACTGTTTTTT; CDR3: CASSARQGAGSNEKLFF
size: .; V: TRBV10-3; D: TRBD1; J: TRBJ2-3; DNA: TGTGCCATCAGTGACCGGGACAGCTATACGCAGTATTTT; CDR3: CAISDRDSYTQYF
size: .; V: TRBV20-1; D: .; J: TRBJ2-1; DNA: TGCAGTGCCCCCGGGACCAGCAGCTCCTACAATGAGCAGTTCTTC; CDR3: CSAPGTSSSYNEQFF
size: many; V: TRBV7-8; D: TRBD2; J: TRBJ2-1; DNA: TGTGCCAGCAGCTTAGTAGACTGGACTAGCGGGAGTATTGAGCAGTTCTTC; CDR3: CASSLVDWTSGSIEQFF
size: many; V: TRBV7-9; D: TRBD2; J: TRBJ2-7; DNA: TGTGCCAGCAGCCTGGGACTAGCGGCGGCCTACGAGCAGTACTTC; CDR3: CASSLGLAAAYEQYF
size: many; V: TRBV20-1; D: .; J: TRBJ1-1; DNA: TGCAGTGCTAGAGATATGCGTGGGGCCGGGTATAGCGCTTTCTTT; CDR3: CSARDMRGAGYSAFF
size: many; V: TRBV7-2; D: .; J: TRBJ1-5; DNA: TGTGCCAGCAGCTTAGTAGGAGGCAGAACTAGCAATCAGCCCCAGCATTTT; CDR3: CASSLVGGRTSNQPQHF
size: many; V: TRBV5-1; D: TRBD2; J: TRBJ2-5; DNA: TGCGCCAGCAGCTTGGGATCCAGCGGGAACCAAGAGACCCAGTACTTC; CDR3: CASSLGSSGNQETQYF
size: medium-sized; V: TRBV3-1; D: .; J: TRBJ2-5; DNA: TGTGCCAGCAGCCAAGGTGGAGGGTCAGAGACCCAGTACTTC; CDR3: CASSQGGGSETQYF
size: many; V: TRBV7-9; D: .; J: TRBJ1-5; DNA: TGTGCCAGCAGCGAAGAAAGGATCAATCAGCCCCAGCATTTT; CDR3: CASSEERINQPQHF
size: few; V: TRBV6-6; D: .; J: TRBJ1-4; DNA: TGTGCCAGCAGTTACGAGGTGACTAATGAAAAACTGTTTTTT; CDR3: CASSYEVTNEKLFF
size: .; V: TRBV5-1; D: TRBD1; J: TRBJ2-3; DNA: TGCGCCAGCAGCATGCATACAGGGGCGTCCACAGATACGCAGTATTTT; CDR3: CASSMHTGASTDTQYF